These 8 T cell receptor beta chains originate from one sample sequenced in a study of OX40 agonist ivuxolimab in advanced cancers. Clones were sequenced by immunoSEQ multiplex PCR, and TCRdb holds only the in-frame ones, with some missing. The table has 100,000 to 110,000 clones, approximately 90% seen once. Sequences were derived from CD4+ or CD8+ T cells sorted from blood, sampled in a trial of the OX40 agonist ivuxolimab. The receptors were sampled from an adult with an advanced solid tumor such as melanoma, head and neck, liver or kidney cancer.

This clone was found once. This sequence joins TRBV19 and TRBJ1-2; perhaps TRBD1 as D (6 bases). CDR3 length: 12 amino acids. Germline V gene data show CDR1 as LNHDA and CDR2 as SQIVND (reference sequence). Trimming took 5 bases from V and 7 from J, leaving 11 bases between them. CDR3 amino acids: CASSAGGGGYTF. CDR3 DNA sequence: TGTGCCAGTAGTGCGGGGGGCGGTGGCTACACCTTC. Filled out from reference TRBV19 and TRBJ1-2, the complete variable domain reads DGGITQSPKYLFRKEGQNVTLSCEQNLNHDAMYWYRQDPGQGLRLIYYSQIVNDFQKGDIAEGYSVSREKKESFPLTVTSAQKNPTAFYLCASSAGGGGYTFGSGTRLTVV.

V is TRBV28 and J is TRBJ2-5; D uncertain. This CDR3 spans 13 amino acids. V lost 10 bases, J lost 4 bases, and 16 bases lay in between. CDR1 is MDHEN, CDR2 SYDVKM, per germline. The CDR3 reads CATEGKPRETQYF. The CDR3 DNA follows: TGTGCCACCGAAGGGAAACCAAGAGAGACCCAGTACTTC.

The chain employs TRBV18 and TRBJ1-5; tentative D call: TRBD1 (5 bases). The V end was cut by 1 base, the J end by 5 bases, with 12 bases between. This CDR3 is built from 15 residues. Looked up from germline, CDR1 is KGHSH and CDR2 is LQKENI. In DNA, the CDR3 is TGTGCCAGCTCACCACAAGGGGAGGGTTATCAGCCCCAGCATTTT. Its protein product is CASSPQGEGYQPQHF.

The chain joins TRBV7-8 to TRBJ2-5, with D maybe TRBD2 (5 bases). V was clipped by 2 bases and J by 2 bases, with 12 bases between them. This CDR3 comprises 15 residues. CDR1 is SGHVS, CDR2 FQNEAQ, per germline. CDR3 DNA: TGTGCCAGCAGCTTACGGGGTGTCGGTCAAGAGACCCAGTACTTC. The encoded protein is CASSLRGVGQETQYF.

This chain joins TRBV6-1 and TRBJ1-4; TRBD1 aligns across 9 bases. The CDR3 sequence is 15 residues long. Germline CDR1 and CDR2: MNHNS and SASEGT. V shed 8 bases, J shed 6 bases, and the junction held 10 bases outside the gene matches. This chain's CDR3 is CASRQGGPLDEKLFF. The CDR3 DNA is TGTGCCAGCCGACAGGGGGGACCACTAGATGAAAAACTGTTTTTT.

The CDR3 region is CASSLGLTSGNTIYF. DNA of the CDR3: TGTGCCAGCAGCTTAGGACTTACCTCTGGAAACACCATATATTTT. The rearrangement uses TRBV11-1 and TRBJ1-3, with D unresolved. Germline values: CDR1 SGHAT, CDR2 FQDESV (reference sequence). Trimming cost V 1 base and J 0 bases, with 7 bases left between them. The CDR3 has 15 amino acids.

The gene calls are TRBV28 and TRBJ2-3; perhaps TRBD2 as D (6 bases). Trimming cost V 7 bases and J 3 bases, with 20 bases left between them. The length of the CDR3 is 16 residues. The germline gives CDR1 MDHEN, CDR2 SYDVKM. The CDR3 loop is CASTPTSAGRTDTQYF. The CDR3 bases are TGTGCCAGCACCCCCACCTCGGCGGGACGAACAGATACGCAGTATTTT.

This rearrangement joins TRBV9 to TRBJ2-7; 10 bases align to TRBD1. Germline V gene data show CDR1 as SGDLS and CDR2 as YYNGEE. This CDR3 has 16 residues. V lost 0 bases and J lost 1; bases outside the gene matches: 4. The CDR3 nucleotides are TGTGCCAGCAGCGTAGCGCCGGACAGGGGGTCCTACGAGCAGTACTTC. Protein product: CASSVAPDRGSYEQYF.